The 8 T cell receptor beta chains presented below share a single source sample, sequenced in a study of T-cell reconstitution after alpha-beta-depleted transplantation in children. As it was prepared, the TCRbeta library received unique molecular identifiers. TCRdb re-derived calls from the PCR reads in MiXCR, one entry per CDR3 protein. The table records under 450,000 distinct CDR3 sequences, 13% of them present only once. Sequenced material: PBMCs, taken from the stem cell graft. All receptors come from a human donor who donated a stem cell graft to a child with Fanconi anemia.

The V call is TRBV12-3 or TRBV12-4, the J call TRBJ2-5, with 7 bases that match TRBD1. The CDR3 spans 13 residues. J gave up 3 bases and V 6 bases, and 4 bases lay outside the gene matches. This CDR3 is CASRFGTEETQYF. The CDR3 DNA reads TGTGCCAGCAGATTTGGGACAGAAGAGACCCAGTACTTC.

This clonotype turned up a few times. The chain joins TRBV7-2 to TRBJ1-1; D may be TRBD1 (6 bases). V lost 2 bases and J 3 bases, leaving 10 bases between the germline ends. Germline loops: CDR1 SGHTA, CDR2 FQGNSA. CDR3 length equals 14 residues. The CDR3 DNA follows: TGTGCCAGCAGCTTACTACAGGGTTACACTGAAGCTTTCTTT. The encoded protein is CASSLLQGYTEAFF.

This clonotype has just a few counts. The chain uses TRBV5-1 and TRBJ1-1, with D perhaps matching TRBD1 (5 bases). CDR1 is SGHRS, CDR2 YFSETQ, per germline. The CDR3 is made up of 15 amino acids. With 5 bases removed from V and 5 bases from J, the gap between germline ends came to 19 bases. For the CDR3, the DNA is TGCGCCAGCAGTTCGCCCTCGCAGGGTCGAACTGAAGCTTTCTTT. It codes for CASSSPSQGRTEAFF.

This clonotype was seen more than once but under ten times. The V and J genes are TRBV20-1 and TRBJ1-1; possibly TRBD1 for D (5 bases). This CDR3 has 13 residues. Between the trimmed V and J ends, which lost 6 bases and 5 bases, there was a span of 16 bases. CDR1 DFQATT and CDR2 SNEGSKA come from the germline V gene (reference sequence). Here the CDR3 reads CSAPRGRETEAFF. The CDR3 DNA follows: TGCAGTGCCCCGCGGGGCAGGGAAACTGAAGCTTTCTTT.

The rearrangement uses TRBV7-9 and TRBJ2-3; D unresolved. The CDR3 is 15 amino acids. Trimming took off 3 bases at V and 4 bases at J, with 14 bases between the two ends. Germline values: CDR1 SEHNR, CDR2 FQNEAQ (reference sequence). CDR3 protein: CASSFVLGGADTQYF. The CDR3 nucleotides are TGTGCCAGCAGCTTTGTGTTGGGTGGTGCAGATACGCAGTATTTT. Drawing the rest from reference TRBV7-9 and TRBJ2-3, the complete variable domain is DTGVSQNPRHKITKRGQNVTFRCDPISEHNRLYWYRQTLGQGPEFLTYFQNEAQLEKSRLLSDRFSAERPKGSFSTLEIQRTEQGDSAMYLCASSFVLGGADTQYFGPGTRLTVL.

At least ten counts were recorded for this clonotype. The J gene is TRBJ2-5, the V gene TRBV5-1; 10 bases map to TRBD1. Trimming cost V 4 bases and J 4 bases; bases outside gene matches: 4. CDR1 and CDR2 from the germline V gene are SGHRS and YFSETQ. The CDR3 consists of 14 residues. This CDR3 is CASSGDRGRETQYF. Written as DNA, the CDR3 is TGCGCCAGCAGCGGCGACAGGGGGCGAGAGACCCAGTACTTC.

This clonotype was counted many times. The rearrangement joins TRBV5-1 to TRBJ2-7; 8 bases fit TRBD1. With 0 bases clipped from V and 5 bases from J, the junction kept 10 bases outside the gene matches. From germline, CDR1 is SGHRS and CDR2 YFSETQ. There are 16 residues in the CDR3. CDR3 nucleotide sequence: TGCGCCAGCAGCTTGGCCTCAAGTGGACAGGGCCACGAGCAGTACTTC. This codes for CASSLASSGQGHEQYF. The full variable domain, completed using reference TRBV5-1 and TRBJ2-7, is KAGVTQTPRYLIKTRGQQVTLSCSPISGHRSVSWYQQTPGQGLQFLFEYFSETQRNKGNFPGRFSGRQFSNSRSEMNVSTLELGDSALYLCASSLASSGQGHEQYFGPGTRLTVT.

This clonotype was observed a handful of times. The chain joins TRBV10-3 to TRBJ2-3; TRBD1 aligns across 12 bases. The J segment lost 5 bases and the V segment lost 2 bases, leaving 5 bases of the junction unmatched. The CDR3 covers 16 residues. In germline, CDR1 is ENHRY, CDR2 SYGVKD. CDR3 loop: CAISEGTGGRGDTQYF. CDR3 coding DNA: TGTGCCATCAGTGAGGGGACAGGGGGCAGAGGAGATACGCAGTATTTT.